This TCR beta chain emerged from a study of CD8 T cells in Susac syndrome. The V end was cut by 1 base, the J end by 6 bases, with 5 bases between. Germline values: CDR1 SGHDT, CDR2 YYEEEE. The length of the CDR3 is 11 residues. Sequencing of TCR beta covered CD8+ and CD4+ T cells obtained from blood. Relapsing-remitting disease, either stable or active, was present in the multiple sclerosis controls, who were treatment-naive patients. RNA totalling 0.5 to 1 ug underwent reverse transcription with random hexamers. The immunoSEQ assay covered 54 Vbeta and 13 Jbeta segments for CDR3. From the immunoSEQ multiplex PCR reads, TCRdb called clonotypes with MiXCR, one entry per CDR3 protein. The table shows 150,000 to 200,000 distinct CDR3 sequences, with 85% to 95% occurring only once.

The sequenced material came from CD8+ T cells from PBMCs. The clonotype was recovered from a human donor with multiple sclerosis. This chain links TRBV5-6 with TRBJ2-7, with D hard to call. In DNA, the CDR3 is TGTGCCAGCAGCTTGATCGGCGAGCAGTACTTC. This codes for CASSLIGEQYF.